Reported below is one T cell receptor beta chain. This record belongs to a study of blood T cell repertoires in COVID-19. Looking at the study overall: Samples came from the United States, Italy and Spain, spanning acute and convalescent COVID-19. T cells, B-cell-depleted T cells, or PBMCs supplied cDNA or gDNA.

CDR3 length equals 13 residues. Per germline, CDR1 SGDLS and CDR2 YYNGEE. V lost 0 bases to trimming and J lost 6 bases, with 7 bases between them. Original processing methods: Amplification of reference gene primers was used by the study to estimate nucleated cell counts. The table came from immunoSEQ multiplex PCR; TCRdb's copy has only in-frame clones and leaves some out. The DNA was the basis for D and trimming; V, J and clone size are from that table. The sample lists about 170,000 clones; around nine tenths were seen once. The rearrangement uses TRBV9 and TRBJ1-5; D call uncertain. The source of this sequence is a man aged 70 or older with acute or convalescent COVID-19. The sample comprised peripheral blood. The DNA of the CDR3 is TGTGCCAGCAGCGTAGGCGAGGGTCAGCCCCAGCATTTT. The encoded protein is CASSVGEGQPQHF. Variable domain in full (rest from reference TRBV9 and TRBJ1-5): DSGVTQTPKHLITATGQRVTLRCSPRSGDLSVYWYQQSLDQGLQFLIQYYNGEERAKGNILERFSAQQFPDLHSELNLSSLELGDSALYFCASSVGEGQPQHFGDGTRLSIL.